The 32 T cell receptor beta chains below were found in one sample sequenced in a study of OX40 agonist ivuxolimab in advanced cancers. Library construction relied on the immunoSEQ multiplex PCR assay. TCRdb mirrors the immuneACCESS table, restricted to in-frame sequences. Some clones are absent from its copies; in checked studies, under half trace to an unresolved V gene, and the reason for the others is unknown. In all, the sample holds under 80,000 clones, and roughly 86% of those were seen once. About 5% of the sample is in the top ten clones. The specimen comprised CD4+ or CD8+ T cells sorted from blood, sampled in a trial of the OX40 agonist ivuxolimab. The receptors here all came from an adult with an advanced solid tumor such as melanoma, head and neck, liver or kidney cancer.

The V gene is TRBV4-1, the J gene TRBJ2-7, with 9 bases that match TRBD1. Per the germline V gene, CDR1 is MGHRA and CDR2 is YSYEKL. V trimming: 0 bases; J trimming: 4 bases; junction bases outside the gene matches: 4. The CDR3 is 15 residues long. The CDR3 sequence is CASSQDGQGFYEQYF. In DNA, the CDR3 is TGCGCCAGCAGCCAAGATGGACAGGGGTTTTACGAGCAGTACTTC.

The rearrangement joins TRBV5-1 to TRBJ2-5; D might be TRBD1 (5 bases). The germline CDR1 and CDR2 sequences are SGHRS and YFSETQ. The CDR3 is 13 amino acids. Deletions cut 7 bases from V and 5 bases from J, with 15 bases between. The CDR3 loop reads CASSGSPGETQYF. Written as DNA, the CDR3 is TGCGCCAGCTCAGGAAGTCCAGGGGAGACCCAGTACTTC.

This CDR3 is CASSHEGQGKETQYF. The CDR3 DNA reads TGTGCCAGCAGCCACGAGGGACAGGGGAAAGAGACCCAGTACTTC. The chain recombines TRBV6-4 with TRBJ2-5; the match to TRBD1 covers 10 bases. This CDR3 contains 15 residues. J gave up 3 bases and V 6 bases, and 7 bases lay outside the gene matches. Germline V CDR1 and CDR2: MRHNA, SNTAGT.

The CDR3, as DNA: TGTGCCAGCAGCTTAGGACGGTCCTACGAGCAGTACTTC. Its protein is CASSLGRSYEQYF. J is TRBJ2-7 and V is TRBV7-2; D unclear. The CDR3 has 13 residues. V lost 1 base and J 1 base, leaving 5 bases between the germline ends. Germline values: CDR1 SGHTA, CDR2 FQGNSA.

In this sample, this clone turned up many times. This rearrangement joins TRBV16 to TRBJ1-1, with D possibly being TRBD1 (6 bases). The CDR3 runs to 13 residues. Per the germline V gene, CDR1 is KGHSY and CDR2 is FQNENV. Trimming removed 3 bases at V and 2 bases at J, with 7 bases between. The DNA of the CDR3 is TGTGCCAGCAGCCAGGGGGCAAACACTGAAGCTTTCTTT. Its translation is CASSQGANTEAFF.

This clone was detected once. This rearrangement joins TRBV28 to TRBJ1-6; maybe TRBD1 (5 bases). Between the trimmed V and J ends, which lost 6 bases and 0 bases, there was a span of 15 bases. Germline assignment: CDR1 MDHEN and CDR2 SYDVKM. The CDR3 loop spans 17 amino acids. The chain's CDR3 is CASRGGFLSSYNSPLHF. DNA of the CDR3: TGTGCCAGCAGGGGGGGATTTTTGAGCTCCTATAATTCACCCCTCCACTTT.

The V call is TRBV18, the J call TRBJ2-1; D is uncertain. The V end lost 3 bases, the J end lost 5 bases, and 8 bases lay between the germline ends. Germline V lookup: CDR1 KGHSH, CDR2 LQKENI. The CDR3 spans 13 residues. The CDR3 DNA reads as TGTGCCAGCTCACCCTACAGCGACAATGAGCAGTTCTTC. Amino acid sequence: CASSPYSDNEQFF.

The genes are TRBV7-8 and TRBJ2-5; no clear D gene. The CDR3 has 13 amino acids. CDR1 is SGHVS and CDR2 is FQNEAQ in the germline V gene. V dropped 5 bases and J dropped 4 bases, with 11 bases sitting between them. The CDR3 DNA is TGTGCCAGCAGCCCCCGAACGGTAGAGACCCAGTACTTC. Translating it yields CASSPRTVETQYF.

This clone is a singleton in its sample. The chain carries TRBV18 and TRBJ2-2; D is ambiguous. Trimming took 0 bases from V and 3 from J, leaving 11 bases between them. Germline V lookup: CDR1 KGHSH, CDR2 LQKENI. This CDR3 contains 16 residues. The CDR3 loop is CASSPPLSGYTGELFF. DNA of the CDR3: TGTGCCAGCTCACCACCTTTAAGTGGGTACACCGGGGAGCTGTTTTTT. The full variable domain, in which reference TRBV18 and TRBJ2-2 provide the parts outside the CDR3, is NAGVMQNPRHLVRRRGQEARLRCSPMKGHSHVYWYRQLPEEGLKFMVYLQKENIIDESGMPKERFSAEFPKEGPSILRIQQVVRGDSAAYFCASSPPLSGYTGELFFGEGSRLTVL.

The chain recombines TRBV6-1 with TRBJ2-7; D call uncertain. Trimming cost V 8 bases and J 0 bases, with 11 bases left between them. The CDR3 is 13 amino acids. Germline lookup yields CDR1 MNHNS and CDR2 SASEGT. CDR3: CASQDRSSYEQYF. CDR3 coding DNA: TGTGCCAGCCAGGACCGTAGCTCCTACGAGCAGTACTTC.

The chain employs TRBV27 and TRBJ2-4; a possible D gene is TRBD1 (6 bases). CDR3 length equals 14 residues. CDR1 is MNHEY and CDR2 is SMNVEV in the germline V gene (reference sequence). V was pared by 4 bases and J by 5 bases, with 12 bases between. The CDR3 reads CASSSGQLQNIQYF. The CDR3 DNA reads as TGTGCCAGCAGTTCCGGACAGCTCCAAAACATTCAGTACTTC.

This clone was seen only a few times. The V and J genes are TRBV7-8 and TRBJ1-6, with D uncertain. V dropped 5 bases and J dropped 9 bases, with 20 bases sitting between them. The CDR3 is 16 residues long. Germline lookup yields CDR1 SGHVS and CDR2 FQNEAQ. CDR3 amino acids: CASSPADAGFGSPLHF. For the CDR3, the DNA is TGTGCCAGCAGCCCCGCCGACGCGGGATTTGGTTCACCCCTCCACTTT.

The chain couples TRBV5-8 to TRBJ1-1; TRBD1 might be the D (6 bases). Trimming took off 0 bases at V and 6 bases at J, with 15 bases between the two ends. Germline V gives CDR1 SGHTS, CDR2 YDEGEE. The CDR3 is 15 residues long. CDR3 in DNA: TGTGCCAGCAGCTTGGTAGGGGGGCGGAGGCCTGAAGCTTTCTTT. It yields the protein CASSLVGGRRPEAFF.

V is TRBV28 and J is TRBJ1-5; TRBD1 matches at 10 bases. The CDR3 contains 16 residues. The germline CDR1 and CDR2 sequences are MDHEN and SYDVKM. The V gene end was trimmed by 4 bases and the J gene end by 2 bases; junction bases not matched to a gene: 5. CDR3 sequence: CASSSRTGGGNQPQHF. The DNA for the CDR3 is TGTGCCAGCAGTTCCAGGACAGGGGGAGGCAATCAGCCCCAGCATTTT.

This clone has just one count. This chain links TRBV27 with TRBJ1-1; possibly TRBD1 for D (6 bases). Trimming left V 5 bases short and J 10 bases short, with 23 bases between. The CDR3 length is 15 residues. Germline V gives CDR1 MNHEY, CDR2 SMNVEV (reference sequence). The CDR3 protein is CASSPGWGAEYGAFF. CDR3 sequence (DNA): TGTGCCAGCAGTCCCGGATGGGGGGCGGAGTATGGAGCTTTCTTT.

This chain connects TRBV5-1 to TRBJ2-7; perhaps D is TRBD1 or TRBD2 (5 bases each). The CDR3 consists of 8 residues. V was clipped by 5 bases and J by 12 bases, with 6 bases between them. The germline CDR1 and CDR2 sequences are SGHRS and YFSETQ. The CDR3 loop is CASRRGYF. The CDR3 coding sequence is TGCGCCAGCAGGAGGGGGTACTTC.

V usage is TRBV7-9 and J usage is TRBJ2-6; D is undetermined. CDR1 SEHNR and CDR2 FQNEAQ come from the germline V gene (reference sequence). Trimming took 2 bases from V and 2 from J, leaving 16 bases between them. The CDR3 covers 18 residues. The CDR3 region is CASSLIIALNPGANVLTF. CDR3 coding DNA: TGTGCCAGCAGCTTAATCATCGCCCTAAATCCTGGGGCCAACGTCCTGACTTTC.

The chain is built from TRBV10-1 and TRBJ1-2; D possibly corresponds to TRBD1 (6 bases). With 3 bases removed from V and 8 bases from J, the gap between germline ends came to 16 bases. Germline assignment: CDR1 WNHNN and CDR2 SYGVQD (reference sequence). CDR3 length equals 14 residues. CDR3 coding DNA: TGCGCCAGCAGTGACGGGCAGGGGTCGGAAGGCTACACCTTC. Amino acid sequence: CASSDGQGSEGYTF.

J is TRBJ1-5 and V is TRBV28, with 11 bases identical to TRBD1. Germline CDR1 and CDR2: MDHEN and SYDVKM. Germline trimming cut 8 bases from V and 2 bases from J; bases unmatched to any gene: 5. The CDR3 length is 15 residues. CDR3 amino acids: CASGQGAGGNQPQHF. The CDR3 DNA reads TGTGCCAGCGGACAGGGGGCGGGCGGCAATCAGCCCCAGCATTTT.

The chain links TRBV6-5 to TRBJ1-4, with D tentatively TRBD1 (5 bases). The germline V gene encodes CDR1 MNHEY and CDR2 SVGAGI. The germline V and J ends were trimmed by 2 bases and 1 base, with 8 bases remaining between them. The CDR3 is 15 amino acids. CDR3 in amino acids: CASSYVGGTNEKLFF. CDR3 DNA sequence: TGTGCCAGCAGTTACGTGGGGGGAACTAATGAAAAACTGTTTTTT.

The V and J genes are TRBV5-4 and TRBJ2-7; D unclear. The germline gives CDR1 SGHNT, CDR2 YYREEE (reference sequence). The V end was cut by 0 bases, the J end by 7 bases, with 8 bases between. The CDR3 extends over 12 amino acids. The chain's CDR3 is CASSLDLGEQYF. CDR3 nucleotides: TGTGCCAGCAGCTTGGATCTGGGGGAGCAGTACTTC.

This clone is a singleton in its sample. This chain uses TRBV10-3 with TRBJ1-5; no firm D call. Trimming stripped 0 bases from V and 4 bases from J, with 10 bases between. The CDR3 runs to 15 residues. The V gene's germline CDR1 is ENHRY and CDR2 SYGVKD. The CDR3 DNA sequence: TGTGCCATCAGTGAGTCAGGGAGGGAGAATCAGCCCCAGCATTTT. This encodes CAISESGRENQPQHF.

This chain uses TRBV5-1 with TRBJ2-7, with D tentatively TRBD2 (5 bases). With 0 bases removed from V and 2 bases from J, the gap between germline ends came to 18 bases. This CDR3 comprises 17 residues. In germline, CDR1 is SGHRS, CDR2 YFSETQ. The CDR3 sequence is CASSLVAGGSGAYEQYF. The CDR3, as DNA: TGCGCCAGCAGCTTGGTGGCAGGTGGGAGTGGCGCCTACGAGCAGTACTTC.

V gene TRBV6-5 combines with J gene TRBJ1-4; tentative D call: TRBD1 (5 bases). Germline CDR1 and CDR2: MNHEY and SVGAGI. Trimming left V 0 bases short and J 0 bases short, with 8 bases between. CDR3 length equals 16 residues. The CDR3 reads CASSYSIQATNEKLFF. The DNA for the CDR3 is TGTGCCAGCAGTTACTCGATACAGGCAACTAATGAAAAACTGTTTTTT.

The chain joins TRBV7-9 to TRBJ2-5; the match to TRBD2 covers 9 bases. Germline-derived CDR1 and CDR2 are SEHNR and FQNEAQ (reference sequence). J was trimmed by 3 bases and V by 3 bases; bases with no gene match: 5. The CDR3 is 15 residues long. This CDR3 is CASSFFLAGEETQYF. The CDR3 bases are TGTGCCAGCAGCTTCTTTTTAGCGGGAGAAGAGACCCAGTACTTC.

This clone was seen once. The chain links TRBV5-1 to TRBJ2-1, with D uncertain. Deletions cut 4 bases from V and 0 bases from J, with 11 bases between. There are 15 residues in the CDR3. Germline V gene data show CDR1 as SGHRS and CDR2 as YFSETQ. The CDR3 bases are TGCGCCAGCAGCCCGGAAGCGAGCTCCTACAATGAGCAGTTCTTC. Its translation: CASSPEASSYNEQFF.

The chain couples TRBV28 to TRBJ1-1; perhaps TRBD1 as D (5 bases). Germline CDR1 is MDHEN and CDR2 is SYDVKM. The ends were cut back, 5 bases at V and 1 base at J, with 11 bases in the middle. This CDR3 region has 14 residues. This CDR3 reads CASSRGGSNTEAFF. In DNA form, the CDR3 reads TGTGCCAGCAGTCGCGGGGGGTCGAACACTGAAGCTTTCTTT.

The chain uses TRBV11-2 and TRBJ2-7; D gene unclear. This CDR3 comprises 14 residues. V lost 7 bases to trimming and J lost 4 bases, with 17 bases between them. Looked up from germline, CDR1 is SGHAT and CDR2 is FQNNGV. The CDR3 is CASTTITQEYEQYF. The CDR3 nucleotides are TGTGCCAGCACCACTATTACGCAGGAGTACGAGCAGTACTTC.

This chain joins TRBV5-8 and TRBJ2-5; tentative D call: TRBD1 (6 bases). Trimming took off 4 bases at V and 4 bases at J, with 20 bases between the two ends. Per the germline V gene, CDR1 is SGHTS and CDR2 is YDEGEE. The CDR3 length is 16 residues. The CDR3 region has the DNA TGTGCCAGCAGCCATGTACGACGCACAGGGTTAGAGACCCAGTACTTC. Its protein is CASSHVRRTGLETQYF.

This sequence joins TRBV7-9 and TRBJ1-4; D not resolved. Germline CDR1 reads SEHNR; CDR2 reads FQNEAQ (reference sequence). The CDR3 spans 16 residues. V shed 2 bases and J shed 7 bases, with 17 bases lying between them. CDR3 DNA sequence: TGTGCCAGCAGCTTACTTACTTCGGCGCTGTTTGAAAAACTGTTTTTT. Translation gives CASSLLTSALFEKLFF.

V and J are TRBV27 and TRBJ2-4; the D is unclear. This CDR3 is 15 amino acids long. Germline CDR1 MNHEY, CDR2 SMNVEV (reference sequence). The ends were cut back, 6 bases at V and 3 bases at J, with 15 bases in the middle. CDR3 DNA sequence: TGTGCCAGCAGCAAGGTCCTGGGTGGCAAAAACATTCAGTACTTC. Translation gives CASSKVLGGKNIQYF.

This rearrangement joins TRBV2 to TRBJ2-2, with D hard to call. The germline V gene encodes CDR1 SNHLY and CDR2 FYNNEI. There are 14 residues in the CDR3. Trimming removed 2 bases at V and 6 bases at J, with 10 bases between. CDR3 protein: CASSELGQSGELFF. The CDR3, as DNA: TGTGCCAGCAGTGAATTAGGTCAGTCCGGGGAGCTGTTTTTT.